This TCR beta chain was documented in a study of T-cell reconstitution after alpha-beta-depleted transplantation in children. This clonotype was observed a few times. CDR3 length: 14 amino acids. J gave up 7 bases and V 7 bases, and 12 bases lay outside the gene matches. Unique molecular identifiers were used in preparing the TCRbeta library. TCRdb reanalysed the PCR reads using MiXCR and keeps one entry per CDR3 protein. This table holds about 270,000 distinct CDR3 sequences, 9.9% found once. The sequenced sample was PBMCs from the stem cell graft donor, obtained from the stem cell graft. The TCR comes from a human donor who donated a stem cell graft to a child with SCID. V and J are TRBV12-3 or TRBV12-4 and TRBJ1-2, with 7 nucleotides matching TRBD1. The CDR3 coding sequence is TGTGCCAGCACCCCACAGGGGCGGACCGGTGGCTACACCTTC. Amino acids: CASTPQGRTGGYTF.